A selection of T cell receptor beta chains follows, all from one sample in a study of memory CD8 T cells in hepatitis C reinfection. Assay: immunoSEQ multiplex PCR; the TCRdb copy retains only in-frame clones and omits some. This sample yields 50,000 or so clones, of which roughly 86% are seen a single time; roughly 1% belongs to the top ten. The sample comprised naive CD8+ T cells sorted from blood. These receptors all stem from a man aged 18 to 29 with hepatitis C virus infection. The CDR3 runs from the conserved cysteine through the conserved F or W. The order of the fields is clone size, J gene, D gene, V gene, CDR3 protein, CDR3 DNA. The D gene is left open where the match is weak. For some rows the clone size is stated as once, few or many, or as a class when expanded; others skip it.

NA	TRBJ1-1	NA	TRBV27	CASSVQGMNTEAFF	TGTGCCAGCAGTGTACAGGGAATGAACACTGAAGCTTTCTTT
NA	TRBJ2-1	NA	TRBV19	CASSIEDRRTSSSYNEQFF	TGTGCCAGTAGTATAGAAGACAGGAGGACTTCTAGCTCCTACAATGAGCAGTTCTTC
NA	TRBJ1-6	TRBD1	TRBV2	CASIPGQGFMGSPLHF	TGTGCCAGCATTCCGGGACAGGGATTTATGGGATCACCCCTCCACTTT
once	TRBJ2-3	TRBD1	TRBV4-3	CASSQEGTGGTDTQYF	TGCGCCAGCAGCCAAGAAGGGACAGGGGGCACAGATACGCAGTATTTT
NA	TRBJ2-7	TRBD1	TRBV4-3	CASSHPGQGFEQYF	TGCGCCAGCAGCCATCCGGGACAGGGGTTCGAGCAGTACTTC
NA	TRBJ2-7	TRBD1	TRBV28	CASAQGAAYEQYF	TGTGCCAGCGCTCAGGGGGCCGCTTACGAGCAGTACTTC
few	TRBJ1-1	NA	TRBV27	CASSSSEGAKAFF	TGTGCCAGCAGTTCTTCTGAGGGAGCTAAAGCTTTCTTT
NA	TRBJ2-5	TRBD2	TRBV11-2	CASSLEASGGSQYF	TGTGCCAGCAGCTTAGAGGCTAGCGGGGGGTCCCAGTACTTC
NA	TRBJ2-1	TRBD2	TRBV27	CASSPRLAGVNEQFF	TGTGCCAGCAGTCCGCGACTAGCGGGAGTGAATGAGCAGTTCTTC
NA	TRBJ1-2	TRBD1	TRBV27	CASSLLVPGQGDGYTF	TGTGCCAGCAGTTTGCTGGTCCCGGGACAGGGGGATGGCTACACCTTC
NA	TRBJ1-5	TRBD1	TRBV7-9	CASSRTGSNQPQHF	TGTGCCAGCAGCCGGACAGGTTCCAATCAGCCCCAGCATTTT
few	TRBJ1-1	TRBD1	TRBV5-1	CASSKGQGKTEAFF	TGCGCCAGCAGCAAAGGACAGGGGAAGACTGAAGCTTTCTTT
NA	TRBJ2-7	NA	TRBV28	CASRGNRDPYEQYF	TGTGCCAGCCGAGGGAATCGGGATCCCTACGAGCAGTACTTC
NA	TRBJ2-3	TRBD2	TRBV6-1	CASSAPLRGVTDTQYF	TGTGCCAGCAGTGCCCCTTTGCGGGGGGTCACAGATACGCAGTATTTT